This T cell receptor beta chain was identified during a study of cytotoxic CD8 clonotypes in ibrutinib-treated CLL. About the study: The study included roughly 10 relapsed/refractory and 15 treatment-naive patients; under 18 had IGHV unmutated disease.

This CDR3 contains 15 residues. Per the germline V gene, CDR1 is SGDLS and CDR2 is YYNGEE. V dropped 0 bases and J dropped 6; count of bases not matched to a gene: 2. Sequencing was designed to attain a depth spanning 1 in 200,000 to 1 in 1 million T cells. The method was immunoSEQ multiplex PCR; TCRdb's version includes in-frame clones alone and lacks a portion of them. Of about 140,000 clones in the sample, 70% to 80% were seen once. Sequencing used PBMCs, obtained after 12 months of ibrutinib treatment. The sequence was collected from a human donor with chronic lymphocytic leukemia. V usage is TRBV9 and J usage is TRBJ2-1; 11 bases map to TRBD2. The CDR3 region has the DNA TGTGCCAGCAGCGTAGGACTAGCGGGGATCAATGAGCAGTTCTTC. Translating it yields CASSVGLAGINEQFF.